The 23 T cell receptor beta chains given below trace back to one sample, sequenced in a study of blood T cell repertoires in COVID-19. Assay used: immunoSEQ multiplex PCR; TCRdb lists only in-frame clones, some missing. Among about 58,000 clones listed, approximately 84% were seen once. Sequenced: peripheral blood. Source of these receptors: a man older than 75 with COVID-19, enrolled during active disease.

This chain joins TRBV24-1 and TRBJ1-5; D unresolved. CDR1 and CDR2 from the germline V gene are KGHDR and SFDVKD. The CDR3 totals 17 residues. Trimming took off 4 bases at V and 0 bases at J, with 15 bases between the two ends. CDR3 nucleotide sequence: TGTGCCACCAGTGAAAGGGAGGGTGGTCATAGCAATCAGCCCCAGCATTTT. Translated: CATSEREGGHSNQPQHF.

V usage is TRBV6-5 and J usage is TRBJ2-7; no clear D gene. Per germline, CDR1 MNHEY and CDR2 SVGAGI. Trimming pared 5 bases from V and 4 bases from J, leaving 18 bases between. This CDR3 spans 15 amino acids. This CDR3 reads CASSRSARNWYEQYV. The CDR3 DNA is TGTGCCAGCAGTCGCAGCGCTAGGAATTGGTACGAGCAGTACGTC.

The chain couples TRBV4-3 to TRBJ1-5; possibly TRBD1 for D (6 bases). Germline V lookup: CDR1 LGHNA, CDR2 YSLEER. This CDR3 region has 15 residues. V lost 2 bases, J lost 5 bases, and 13 bases lay in between. The CDR3 sequence is CASSQNRQGYQPQHF. CDR3 nucleotides: TGCGCCAGCAGCCAAAACCGGCAGGGGTATCAGCCCCAGCATTTT.

The chain has TRBV10-3 and TRBJ1-4; 7 bases map to TRBD1. Germline V lookup: CDR1 ENHRY, CDR2 SYGVKD. The CDR3 runs to 13 residues. With V trimmed by 7 bases and J by 3 bases, 2 bases remained unmatched. The CDR3 is CAITGTANEKLFF. CDR3 nucleotides: TGTGCCATCACCGGGACAGCTAATGAAAAACTGTTTTTT.

This clone appeared a single time. The chain combines TRBV6-5 with TRBJ2-3, with a weak D call TRBD1 (6 bases). There are 15 residues in the CDR3. Germline V CDR1 and CDR2: MNHEY, SVGAGI. Between the trimmed V and J ends, which lost 2 bases and 6 bases, there was a span of 15 bases. The CDR3 sequence is CASSYAQGGEDTQYF. DNA for the CDR3: TGTGCCAGCAGTTACGCACAGGGCGGCGAGGATACGCAGTATTTT.

This chain uses TRBV4-2 with TRBJ1-1, with 8 bases matching TRBD1. Germline CDR1 is LGHNA and CDR2 is YNFKEQ. CDR3 size: 15 residues. J lost 4 bases, V lost 1 base, and 5 bases had no gene match. The CDR3 sequence is CASSQVDRGGTEAFF. Here the CDR3 DNA reads TGTGCCAGCAGCCAAGTCGACAGGGGAGGCACTGAAGCTTTCTTT.

V and J are TRBV28 and TRBJ1-5; tentatively, D is TRBD1 (5 bases). Deletions cut 5 bases from V and 0 bases from J, with 14 bases between. Germline CDR1 is MDHEN and CDR2 is SYDVKM. This CDR3 region has 16 residues. CDR3 sequence (DNA): TGTGCCAGCAGTGAGACAGCCAAGTATAGCAATCAGCCCCAGCATTTT. Residues: CASSETAKYSNQPQHF.

The chain recombines TRBV4-1 with TRBJ1-2; D not resolved. The V end lost 0 bases, the J end lost 7 bases, and 6 bases lay between the germline ends. The length of the CDR3 is 12 residues. Germline V gene sequence: CDR1 MGHRA, CDR2 YSYEKL. The CDR3 DNA reads as TGCGCCAGCAGCCAAGATCCCGGTGGCTACACCTTC. It codes for CASSQDPGGYTF.

The chain has TRBV6-5 and TRBJ1-6, with a possible D match to TRBD1 (6 bases). The CDR3 length is 14 residues. Trimming shortened V by 6 bases and J by 6 bases, and 12 bases separated the two germline ends. CDR1 is MNHEY and CDR2 is SVGAGI in the germline V gene. CDR3 loop: CASRGQWGNSPLHF. CDR3 nucleotide sequence: TGTGCCAGCAGGGGACAATGGGGTAATTCACCCCTCCACTTT.

This clone was detected only a few times. The chain combines TRBV12-3 or TRBV12-4 with TRBJ1-5, with D perhaps TRBD1 (5 bases). The CDR3 extends over 13 amino acids. Trimming shortened V by 6 bases and J by 7 bases, and 13 bases separated the two germline ends. The CDR3 spells CASRQGGRQPQHF. CDR3 DNA: TGTGCCAGCAGGCAGGGCGGGAGGCAGCCCCAGCATTTT.

This chain links TRBV3-1 (or the pseudogene TRBV3-2) with TRBJ2-7; weak D call: TRBD1 (5 bases). The germline V gene encodes CDR1 LGHDT and CDR2 YNNKEL (reference sequence). V was shortened by 6 bases and J by 3 bases, with 18 bases between the two germline ends. The CDR3 consists of 15 residues. CDR3 bases: TGTGCCAGCAGTGCCCCCGGACACGCGTTCTACGAGCAGTACTTC. It codes for CASSAPGHAFYEQYF.

The table lists this clone with a few counts. J is TRBJ2-3 and V is TRBV9; 10 bases fit TRBD2. The CDR3 is made up of 17 amino acids. Germline V CDR1 and CDR2: SGDLS, YYNGEE. V gave up 0 bases and J gave up 2 bases; unmatched junction bases: 6. The CDR3 region has the DNA TGTGCCAGCAGCGTAGCTACTAGCGGGACATACACAGATACGCAGTATTTT. This sequence encodes CASSVATSGTYTDTQYF. The variable domain in full, completed from reference TRBV9 and TRBJ2-3, reads DSGVTQTPKHLITATGQRVTLRCSPRSGDLSVYWYQQSLDQGLQFLIQYYNGEERAKGNILERFSAQQFPDLHSELNLSSLELGDSALYFCASSVATSGTYTDTQYFGPGTRLTVL.

The CDR3 is CASSEFTGPQETQYF. DNA of the CDR3: TGTGCCAGCTCAGAATTCACAGGGCCCCAGGAGACCCAGTACTTC. The V call is TRBV18, the J call TRBJ2-5; D perhaps matches TRBD1 (6 bases). This CDR3 region has 15 residues. Trimming removed 5 bases at V and 5 bases at J, with 18 bases between. Germline V lookup: CDR1 KGHSH, CDR2 LQKENI.

The chain is built from TRBV5-6 and TRBJ1-2, with 8 bases matching TRBD1. CDR3 length: 15 residues. V lost 1 base, J lost 0 bases, and 2 bases stayed unmatched. Germline V gene lookup returns CDR1 SGHDT and CDR2 YYEEEE. CDR3 DNA sequence: TGTGCCAGCAGCTTGACAGGGGGAGCTAACTATGGCTACACCTTC. Translating gives CASSLTGGANYGYTF.

The chain couples TRBV7-2 to TRBJ1-1; 8 bases are shared with TRBD1. The CDR3 consists of 16 residues. The germline V gene encodes CDR1 SGHTA and CDR2 FQGNSA. Unmatched junction bases numbered 7, after V lost 0 bases and J lost 4 bases. The CDR3 DNA reads as TGTGCCAGCAGCTTAGCGACAGGGGTTTTGGGCACTGAAGCTTTCTTT. Encoded protein: CASSLATGVLGTEAFF.

The chain links TRBV30 to TRBJ2-5, with a possible D match to TRBD1 (6 bases). Between the trimmed V and J ends, which lost 4 bases and 3 bases, there was a span of 18 bases. CDR3 size: 15 residues. Germline V gene sequence: CDR1 GTSNPN, CDR2 SVGIG (reference sequence). CDR3 bases: TGTGCCTGGATGTTCGGGACAAACCTAAAAGAGACCCAGTACTTC. Encoded protein: CAWMFGTNLKETQYF.

This chain links TRBV3-1 (or the pseudogene TRBV3-2) with TRBJ2-1; weak D call: TRBD2 (6 bases). The germline V gene has CDR1 LGHDT and CDR2 YNNKEL (reference sequence). The CDR3 consists of 14 residues. V was pared by 3 bases and J by 4 bases, with 10 bases between. CDR3 nucleotide sequence: TGTGCCAGCAGCCATGGACTAAGATACAATGAGCAGTTCTTC. Translation gives CASSHGLRYNEQFF.

This clone was detected once. The chain employs TRBV24-1 and TRBJ2-3; D is possibly TRBD2 (7 bases). This CDR3 has 15 amino acids. The V end was cut by 4 bases, the J end by 3 bases, with 13 bases between. The germline CDR1 and CDR2 sequences are KGHDR and SFDVKD. The CDR3 here is CATSDSGGLTDTQYF. In DNA form, the CDR3 reads TGTGCCACCAGTGACTCCGGGGGGCTTACAGATACGCAGTATTTT.

The rearrangement uses TRBV11-3 and TRBJ1-1, with 9 bases matching TRBD1. CDR3 length equals 15 residues. The V segment lost 5 bases and the J segment 0 bases; nucleotides outside the gene matches: 4. Germline CDR1 is SGHNT and CDR2 is YENEEA. In DNA, the CDR3 is TGTGCCAGCAGCCCTGGGACAGGGTTGAACACTGAAGCTTTCTTT. Translation gives CASSPGTGLNTEAFF. The full variable domain, with the rest looked up from reference TRBV11-3 and TRBJ1-1, is EAGVVQSPRYKIIEKKQPVAFWCNPISGHNTLYWYLQNLGQGPELLIRYENEEAVDDSQLPKDRFSAERLKGVDSTLKIQPAELGDSAVYLCASSPGTGLNTEAFFGQGTRLTVV.

This chain joins TRBV10-3 and TRBJ2-7; TRBD1 matches 8 bases. After removal of 2 bases from V and 2 bases from J, the junction contained 5 bases not matched to a gene. There are 15 residues in the CDR3. CDR1 is ENHRY and CDR2 is SYGVKD in the germline V gene. The CDR3 region has the DNA TGTGCCATCAGTGAGGCCGGACAGGGTGCCTACGAGCAGTACTTC. Translated, it gives CAISEAGQGAYEQYF.

V gene TRBV18 combines with J gene TRBJ1-2; 7 positions agree with TRBD1. V dropped 3 bases and J dropped 8; count of bases not matched to a gene: 9. CDR1 KGHSH and CDR2 LQKENI come from the germline V gene. This CDR3 is 14 amino acids long. As DNA, the CDR3 is TGTGCCAGCTCACCTGAGACAGGGCGTTACGGCTACACCTTC. Its translation: CASSPETGRYGYTF.

V is TRBV30 and J is TRBJ1-3, with 7 bases lining up with TRBD1. The germline CDR1 and CDR2 sequences are GTSNPN and SVGIG (reference sequence). Trimming cost V 5 bases and J 3 bases; bases outside gene matches: 4. The CDR3 runs 13 residues. This chain's CDR3 is CAWAGGYGNTIYF. In DNA form, the CDR3 reads TGTGCCTGGGCAGGGGGGTATGGAAACACCATATATTTT.

The chain is built from TRBV6-5 and TRBJ1-1; 7 nucleotides line up with TRBD1. The CDR3 runs to 13 residues. With 7 bases clipped from V and 7 bases from J, the junction kept 9 bases outside the gene matches. Germline values: CDR1 MNHEY, CDR2 SVGAGI. CDR3 sequence: CASIFRDRVEAFF. In DNA, the CDR3 is TGTGCCAGCATCTTCCGGGACAGAGTTGAAGCTTTCTTT.